A few counts support the clone carrying this T cell receptor beta chain. Its antigen is not identified. Sequencing was performed with immunoSEQ multiplex PCR; in TCRdb, only in-frame clones are kept and a portion is missing. The top ten clones hold roughly 5.3% of a sample with about 56,000 clones, about 80% of them seen once. The record originates from a study of a mutant IDH1 vaccine in newly diagnosed glioma. Whole-study results and caveats: Among patients, around 93% showed immune responses induced by the vaccine.

The time point was: week 47, end of study. The investigators gave 300 ug of mutant IDH1 20-mer peptide in each vaccine dose, together with topical imiquimod. During weeks 1, 3, 5, 7, 11, 15, 19 and 23, patients received eight vaccinations. The CDR3 loop spans 14 amino acids. V lost 6 bases, J lost 0 bases, and 8 bases lay in between. Germline loops: CDR1 MNHEY, CDR2 SVGAGI. Sample: PBMCs, taken from a glioma patient whose treatment included an IDH1 peptide vaccine. The TCR sequence derives from a man between 45 and 60 years old with glioma. The chain joins TRBV6-5 to TRBJ1-4; D might be TRBD1 (5 bases). This CDR3 is CASRRGATNEKLFF. In DNA, the CDR3 is TGTGCCAGCAGAAGAGGGGCAACTAATGAAAAACTGTTTTTT.